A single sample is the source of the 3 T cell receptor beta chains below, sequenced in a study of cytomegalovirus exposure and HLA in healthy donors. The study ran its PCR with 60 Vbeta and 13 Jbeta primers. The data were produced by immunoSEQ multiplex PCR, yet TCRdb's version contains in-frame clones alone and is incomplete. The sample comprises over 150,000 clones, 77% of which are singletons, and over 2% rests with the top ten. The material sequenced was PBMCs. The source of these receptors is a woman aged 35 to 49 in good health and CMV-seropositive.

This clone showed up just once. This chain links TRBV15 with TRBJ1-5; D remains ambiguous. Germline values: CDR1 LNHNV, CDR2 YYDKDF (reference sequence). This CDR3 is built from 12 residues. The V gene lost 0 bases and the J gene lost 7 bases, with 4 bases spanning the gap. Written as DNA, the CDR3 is TGTGCCACCAGCAGAGATCTCCAGCCCCAGCATTTT. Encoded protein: CATSRDLQPQHF.

The DNA of the CDR3 is TGTGCCAGCAGTTTGACAGGGAATCAGCCCCAGCATTTT. It codes for CASSLTGNQPQHF. The chain joins TRBV28 to TRBJ1-5; 7 nucleotides align to TRBD1. Germline CDR1 reads MDHEN; CDR2 reads SYDVKM. The V gene end was trimmed by 3 bases and the J gene end by 4 bases; junction bases not matched to a gene: 0. The CDR3 runs 13 residues.

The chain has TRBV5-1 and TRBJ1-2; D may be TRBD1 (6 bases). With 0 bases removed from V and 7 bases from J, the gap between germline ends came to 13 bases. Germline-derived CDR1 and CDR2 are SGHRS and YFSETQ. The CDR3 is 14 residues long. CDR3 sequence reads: CASSLEAGVGGYTF. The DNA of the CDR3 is TGCGCCAGCAGCTTGGAGGCAGGGGTCGGTGGCTACACCTTC.